The next 21 T cell receptor beta chains were all read from a single sample in a study of cytomegalovirus exposure and HLA in healthy donors. This PCR relied on a set of 60 Vbeta primers and 13 Jbeta primers. Clones were sequenced by immunoSEQ multiplex PCR, and TCRdb holds only the in-frame ones, with some missing. This sample yields around 92,000 clones, of which around 81% are seen a single time; under 4.5% belongs to the top ten. Input material: PBMCs. Receptor source: a female donor in good health and CMV-seropositive.

The chain recombines TRBV5-1 with TRBJ2-7, with TRBD2 identical over 9 bases. V lost 2 bases to trimming and J lost 1 base; unmatched junction nucleotides: 10. The CDR3 length is 17 residues. Germline loops: CDR1 SGHRS, CDR2 YFSETQ. CDR3 sequence: CASSLPASGGWSYEQYF. The CDR3 region has the DNA TGCGCCAGCAGCTTACCAGCCAGCGGGGGGTGGTCCTACGAGCAGTACTTC.

The V call is TRBV19, the J call TRBJ1-6; D is undetermined. The germline V and J ends were trimmed by 1 base and 9 bases, with 10 bases remaining between them. CDR1 and CDR2 (germline): LNHDA, SQIVND (reference sequence). This CDR3 is 14 amino acids long. The CDR3 DNA reads as TGTGCCAGTAGTATAGGTGCCCCGGGTTCACCCCTCCACTTT. Its translation is CASSIGAPGSPLHF.

This clone has just one count. The chain is built from TRBV7-9 and TRBJ2-7, with D unclear. The CDR3 has 16 residues. The V and J ends lost 5 bases and 0 bases respectively, with 17 bases between them. From germline, CDR1 is SEHNR and CDR2 FQNEAQ (reference sequence). CDR3 sequence: CASSPPQTVSSYEQYF. The CDR3 bases are TGTGCCAGCAGCCCGCCACAGACGGTGAGCTCCTACGAGCAGTACTTC.

The chain is built from TRBV4-1 and TRBJ2-1; 7 positions match TRBD1. V was clipped by 2 bases and J by 4 bases; unmatched bases: 2. The CDR3 is 14 residues long. The germline V gene has CDR1 MGHRA and CDR2 YSYEKL. CDR3 nucleotide sequence: TGCGCCAGCAGCCAATTGACAGGGTACAATGAGCAGTTCTTC. This gives the protein CASSQLTGYNEQFF.

The V and J genes are TRBV30 and TRBJ2-1; 11 nucleotides align to TRBD2. Trimming removed 2 bases from V and 6 bases from J; junction bases left unmatched: 12. CDR1 and CDR2 (germline): GTSNPN, SVGIG (reference sequence). This CDR3 spans 17 amino acids. CDR3 nucleotides: TGTGCCTGGAGTCCTTTAGCGGGAGGGCCGGGGGGCAATGAGCAGTTCTTC. Protein product: CAWSPLAGGPGGNEQFF.

The chain uses TRBV6-1 and TRBJ2-7; D is possibly TRBD2 (5 bases). This CDR3 region has 11 residues. Per the germline V gene, CDR1 is MNHNS and CDR2 is SASEGT. V was pared by 1 base and J by 9 bases, with 7 bases between. The chain's CDR3 is CASSEVEGQYF. Written as DNA, the CDR3 is TGTGCCAGCAGTGAAGTAGAGGGGCAGTACTTC.

The chain recombines TRBV6-6 with TRBJ2-1; 10 positions match TRBD2. Germline CDR1 reads MNHNY; CDR2 reads SVGAGI (reference sequence). This CDR3 is built from 14 residues. V shed 5 bases, J shed 4 bases, and the junction held 2 bases outside the gene matches. The CDR3 protein is CASSLAGVYNEQFF. CDR3 coding DNA: TGTGCCAGCAGTCTAGCGGGGGTTTACAATGAGCAGTTCTTC.

This chain uses TRBV7-9 with TRBJ2-5; TRBD1 might be the D (6 bases). Trimming took off 3 bases at V and 7 bases at J, with 15 bases between the two ends. CDR1 is SEHNR and CDR2 is FQNEAQ in the germline V gene (reference sequence). The CDR3 has 14 amino acids. The CDR3, as DNA: TGTGCCAGCAGCTTCGACACAGGGATGGGGACCCAGTACTTC. Its protein is CASSFDTGMGTQYF.

This rearrangement joins TRBV7-9 to TRBJ2-7; D is unresolved. The length of the CDR3 is 14 residues. Germline values: CDR1 SEHNR, CDR2 FQNEAQ (reference sequence). Trimming took 7 bases from V and 0 from J, leaving 13 bases between them. CDR3 bases: TGTGCCAGCAAGGCCGAGGCCAGCTCCTACGAGCAGTACTTC. Translation: CASKAEASSYEQYF.

This chain uses TRBV28 with TRBJ2-7, with TRBD2 identical over 9 bases. The CDR3 extends over 17 amino acids. Germline loops: CDR1 MDHEN, CDR2 SYDVKM. V shed 3 bases, J shed 3 bases, and the junction held 12 bases outside the gene matches. CDR3 in DNA: TGTGCCAGCAGTTTTTTGGTGGAGACTAGCGGAGACTACGAGCAGTACTTC. Its protein product is CASSFLVETSGDYEQYF.

This clone was detected only a few times. V and J are TRBV6-1 and TRBJ2-7; unclear D gene. V lost 6 bases, J lost 2 bases, and 2 bases lay in between. CDR1 and CDR2 from the germline V gene are MNHNS and SASEGT. This CDR3 has 10 amino acids. The CDR3 coding sequence is TGTGCCAGCAGCGCCTACGAGCAGTACTTC. This encodes CASSAYEQYF.

This chain connects TRBV12-5 to TRBJ1-1, with 7 nucleotides matching TRBD1. J lost 3 bases, V lost 6 bases, and 7 bases had no gene match. The CDR3 contains 14 residues. Germline CDR1 is LGHNT and CDR2 is FRNRAP. DNA for the CDR3: TGTGCTAGTGGGAAGACACAGGGGTACACTGAAGCTTTCTTT. Translated: CASGKTQGYTEAFF.

The V gene is TRBV9, the J gene TRBJ1-4; D remains ambiguous. CDR3 length: 15 amino acids. The germline V gene has CDR1 SGDLS and CDR2 YYNGEE. The germline V and J ends were trimmed by 3 bases and 6 bases, with 15 bases remaining between them. CDR3 sequence reads: CASSALPGADEKLFF. The CDR3 DNA is TGTGCCAGCAGCGCATTACCGGGAGCCGATGAAAAACTGTTTTTT.

This chain connects TRBV7-8 to TRBJ2-1; D is perhaps TRBD1 (6 bases). In germline, CDR1 is SGHVS, CDR2 FQNEAQ. Trimming took 7 bases from V and 0 from J, leaving 16 bases between them. The CDR3 runs to 16 residues. CDR3 loop: CASTQDRLSSYNEQFF. The CDR3 nucleotides read TGTGCCAGCACCCAAGACAGGTTGAGCTCCTACAATGAGCAGTTCTTC.

The chain combines TRBV11-3 with TRBJ2-7; a weak D match, TRBD2 (5 bases). The CDR3 loop spans 15 amino acids. Trimming pared 5 bases from V and 3 bases from J, leaving 17 bases between. CDR1 is SGHNT and CDR2 is YENEEA in the germline V gene. CDR3 protein: CASSPGEGRNYEQYF. The DNA for the CDR3 is TGTGCCAGCAGCCCAGGTGAGGGCAGGAACTACGAGCAGTACTTC.

The chain has TRBV6-1 and TRBJ1-3, with 7 bases lining up with TRBD1. Germline CDR1 MNHNS, CDR2 SASEGT. This CDR3 has 13 residues. With V trimmed by 6 bases and J by 4 bases, 3 bases remained unmatched. DNA of the CDR3: TGTGCCAGCAGGACAGGGCGCGGAAACACCATATATTTT. It encodes CASRTGRGNTIYF.

The chain combines TRBV7-9 with TRBJ1-3; 9 bases match TRBD1. CDR1 is SEHNR, CDR2 FQNEAQ, per germline (reference sequence). The ends lost 6 bases at V and 2 bases at J; junction bases unmatched: 8. CDR3 length: 16 residues. The CDR3 loop is CASRTIDRGAGNTIYF. DNA for the CDR3: TGTGCCAGCAGAACGATAGACAGGGGGGCTGGAAACACCATATATTTT.

The CDR3 nucleotides are TGCGCCAGCAGCGAGGGCAGGGGTCTTACTCAAGAGACCCAGTACTTC. This gives the protein CASSEGRGLTQETQYF. V is TRBV5-1 and J is TRBJ2-5; D is perhaps TRBD1 (6 bases). The CDR3 contains 16 residues. With 4 bases removed from V and 2 bases from J, the gap between germline ends came to 18 bases. Germline V lookup: CDR1 SGHRS, CDR2 YFSETQ.

This chain links TRBV7-2 with TRBJ2-7; 7 bases are shared with TRBD1. With V trimmed by 4 bases and J by 4 bases, 4 bases remained unmatched. Per germline, CDR1 SGHTA and CDR2 FQGNSA. CDR3 length: 13 residues. This CDR3 is CASSSARGYEQYF. The CDR3 DNA reads as TGTGCCAGCAGCTCGGCCAGGGGGTACGAGCAGTACTTC.

This clone occurred once. The rearrangement links TRBV7-9 to TRBJ2-3; D may be TRBD1 (6 bases). V was shortened by 5 bases and J by 0 bases, with 12 bases between the two germline ends. From germline, CDR1 is SEHNR and CDR2 FQNEAQ (reference sequence). The CDR3 is made up of 15 amino acids. The CDR3 nucleotides are TGTGCCAGCAGCCCCCTGGGGGCTAGCACAGATACGCAGTATTTT. It yields the protein CASSPLGASTDTQYF.

About this clone itself: One junction end does not reproduce the germline sequence, and a read error may be involved. CDR3 loop: CSSSFKAETQYF. CDR3 sequence (DNA): TGTTCCAGCAGCTTTAAAGCTGAGACCCAGTACTTC. The chain combines TRBV7-9 with TRBJ2-5; D is unresolved. CDR1 and CDR2 (germline): SEHNR, FQNEAQ (reference sequence). The CDR3 has 12 residues. The variable domain in full, completed from reference TRBV7-9 and TRBJ2-5, reads DTGVSQNPRHKITKRGQNVTFRCDPISEHNRLYWYRQTLGQGPEFLTYFQNEAQLEKSRLLSDRFSAERPKGSFSTLEIQRTEQGDSAMYLCSSSFKAETQYFGPGTRLLVL.